The 8 T cell receptor beta chains in this list originate from one sample, sequenced in a study of T cells in localized non-small cell lung cancer. Profiling relied on immunoSEQ multiplex PCR, and the TCRdb table lists in-frame clones only, not all of them. The repertoire has 70,000 to 95,000 clones, roughly 88% of them found once; the top ten carry about 4%. The starting material was PBMCs, obtained before any cancer treatment. The origin of the receptors is a woman aged 40-70 years with stage II squamous cell lung carcinoma.

The J gene is TRBJ1-6, the V gene TRBV6-1, with D hard to call. CDR1 is MNHNS and CDR2 is SASEGT in the germline V gene. The V and J ends lost 5 bases and 10 bases respectively, with 18 bases between them. There are 15 residues in the CDR3. The CDR3 coding sequence is TGTGCCAGCAGTCCCCGGACGGGAAGAACATCACCCCTCCACTTT. Its translation: CASSPRTGRTSPLHF.

A word on this clone: The sample has other DNA sequences that encode this CDR3 too. The rearrangement uses TRBV6-5 and TRBJ2-7, with D unresolved. This CDR3 comprises 16 residues. V was clipped by 2 bases and J by 2 bases, with 16 bases between them. CDR1 and CDR2 from the germline V gene are MNHEY and SVGAGI. CDR3 sequence (DNA): TGTGCCAGCAGTTACCATCTGACGGGCTTACCCTACGAGCAGTACTTC. Its translation: CASSYHLTGLPYEQYF.

The J gene is TRBJ1-2, the V gene TRBV30; D gene ambiguous. The CDR3 covers 12 residues. CDR1 GTSNPN and CDR2 SVGIG come from the germline V gene (reference sequence). V was pared by 0 bases and J by 5 bases, with 7 bases between. The CDR3 region is CAWSVGTYGYTF. The CDR3 region has the DNA TGTGCCTGGAGTGTAGGAACGTATGGCTACACCTTC.

This clone showed up just once. V and J are TRBV6-5 and TRBJ2-2, with 7 bases aligning to TRBD1. CDR3 size: 14 residues. The V segment lost 7 bases and the J segment 3 bases; nucleotides outside the gene matches: 5. Germline-derived CDR1 and CDR2 are MNHEY and SVGAGI. The CDR3 is CASTRDSHTGELFF. CDR3 DNA sequence: TGTGCCAGCACGAGGGACAGTCACACCGGGGAGCTGTTTTTT.

The rearrangement links TRBV18 to TRBJ2-7; possibly TRBD1 or TRBD2 for D (6 bases each). Trimming took off 1 base at V and 3 bases at J, with 10 bases between the two ends. This CDR3 has 14 amino acids. Germline CDR1 is KGHSH and CDR2 is LQKENI. The CDR3 bases are TGTGCCAGCTCACCACGCAGGGGAGGCTACGAGCAGTACTTC. Protein sequence: CASSPRRGGYEQYF.

The DNA for the CDR3 is TGTGCCAGCAGCTTTGGACAGGACAATCAGCCCCAGCATTTT. This gives the protein CASSFGQDNQPQHF. V usage is TRBV5-5 and J usage is TRBJ1-5, with 7 bases fitting TRBD1. This CDR3 contains 14 residues. J was trimmed by 3 bases and V by 2 bases; bases with no gene match: 2. Germline V CDR1 and CDR2: SGHKS, YYEKEE (reference sequence).

The V call is TRBV6-1, the J call TRBJ1-2, with 7 bases aligning to TRBD1. In germline, CDR1 is MNHNS, CDR2 SASEGT. V shed 0 bases, J shed 4 bases, and the junction held 8 bases outside the gene matches. The CDR3 runs to 16 residues. The CDR3 here is CASSEATGRVRYGYTF. In DNA form, the CDR3 reads TGTGCCAGCAGTGAAGCGACAGGGAGAGTGCGCTATGGCTACACCTTC.

The genes are TRBV7-9 and TRBJ2-3; D may be TRBD1 (6 bases). The CDR3 has 12 residues. With 6 bases removed from V and 3 bases from J, the gap between germline ends came to 7 bases. Germline V lookup: CDR1 SEHNR, CDR2 FQNEAQ (reference sequence). The CDR3 protein is CASRDSTDTQYF. Here the CDR3 DNA reads TGTGCCAGCAGGGACAGTACAGATACGCAGTATTTT.